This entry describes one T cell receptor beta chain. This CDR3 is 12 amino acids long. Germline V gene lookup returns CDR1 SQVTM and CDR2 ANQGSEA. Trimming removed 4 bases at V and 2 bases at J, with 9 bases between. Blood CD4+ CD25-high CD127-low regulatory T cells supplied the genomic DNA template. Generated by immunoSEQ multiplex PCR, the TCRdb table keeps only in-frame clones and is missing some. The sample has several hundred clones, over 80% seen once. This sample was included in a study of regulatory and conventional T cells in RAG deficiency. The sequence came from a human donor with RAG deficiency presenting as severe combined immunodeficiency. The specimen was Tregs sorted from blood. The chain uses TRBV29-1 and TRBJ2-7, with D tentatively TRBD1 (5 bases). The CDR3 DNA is TGCAGCGTTGGTGTGGGGCCCTACGAGCAGTACTTC. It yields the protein CSVGVGPYEQYF.